This T cell receptor beta chain was captured in a study of T cells in Graves' hyperthyroidism and ophthalmopathy. The TCR beta CDR3 regions underwent amplification using RNA transcripts as the source. The HTBI primer set drove a first-round RT-PCR of the TCR CDR3. One entry per CDR3 protein, called by TCRdb with MiXCR from the multiplex PCR reads. The sample records about half a million distinct CDR3 sequences, approximately 23% being singletons. This CDR3 is built from 13 residues. V lost 11 bases, J lost 2 bases, and 5 bases stayed unmatched. CDR1 is KGHDR, CDR2 SFDVKD, per germline. Study-level findings and limits: Most clonotypes expanded in thyroid above 0.001 were likewise present in blood.

This clonotype has a handful of counts. What it recognizes is unknown. Input material: blood. V is TRBV24-1 and J is TRBJ2-3, with 8 bases aligning to TRBD1. The TCR was taken from a woman in her seventies with Graves' ophthalmopathy. CDR3: CAIQGANTDTQYF. The CDR3 coding sequence is TGTGCCATCCAGGGGGCCAACACAGATACGCAGTATTTT.